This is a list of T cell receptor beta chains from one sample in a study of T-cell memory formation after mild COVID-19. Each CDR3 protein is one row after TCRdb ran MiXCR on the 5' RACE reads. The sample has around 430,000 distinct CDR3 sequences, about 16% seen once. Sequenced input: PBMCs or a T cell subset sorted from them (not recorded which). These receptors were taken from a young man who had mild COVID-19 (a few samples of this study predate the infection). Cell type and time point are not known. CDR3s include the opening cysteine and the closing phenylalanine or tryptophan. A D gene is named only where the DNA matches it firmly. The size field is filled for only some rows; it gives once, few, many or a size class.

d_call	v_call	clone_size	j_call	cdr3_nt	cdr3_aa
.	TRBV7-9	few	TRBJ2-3	TGTGCCAGCAGTTGGTCCGCAGATACGCAGTATTTT	CASSWSADTQYF
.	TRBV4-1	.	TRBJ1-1	TGCGCCAGCAGCCATTGGCAGGGGAACACTGAAGCTTTCTTT	CASSHWQGNTEAFF
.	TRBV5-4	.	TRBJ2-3	TGTGCCAGCAGCCCGGGGGCGGCAGGGAGCACAGATACGCAGTATTTT	CASSPGAAGSTDTQYF
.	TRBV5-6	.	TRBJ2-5	TGTGCCAGCAGCCACCGGGGGCGATTTCAAGAGACCCAGTACTTC	CASSHRGRFQETQYF
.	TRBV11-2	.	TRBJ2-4	TGTGCCAGCAGCTTGATGTATCCCCAAAACATTCAGTACTTC	CASSLMYPQNIQYF
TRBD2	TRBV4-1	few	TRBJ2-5	TGCGCCAGCAGCCCTGAGGGAGGGTATGGGGAGACCCAGTACTTC	CASSPEGGYGETQYF
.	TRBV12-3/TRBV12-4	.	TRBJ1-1	TGTGCCAGCAGCTCGGCCGGAGCTTTTTACACTGAAGCTTTCTTT	CASSSAGAFYTEAFF
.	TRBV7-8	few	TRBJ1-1	TGTGCCAGCAGCTTAGCGCCGAGGCGAGACTTGAACACTGAAGCTTTCTTT	CASSLAPRRDLNTEAFF
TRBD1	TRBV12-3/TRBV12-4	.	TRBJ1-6	TGTGCCAGCAGGGGGGACAGGACACCCCTCCACTTT	CASRGDRTPLHF
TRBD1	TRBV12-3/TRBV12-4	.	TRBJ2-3	TGTGCCAGCAGCCGAGACAGGGGTTCGGATACGCAGTATTTT	CASSRDRGSDTQYF
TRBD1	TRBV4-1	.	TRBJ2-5	TGCGCCAGCAGCCTCAGCCCGGGACAGCTCCAAGAGACCCAGTACTTC	CASSLSPGQLQETQYF